This T cell receptor (beta chain) was found in a study of T cell responses to AZD1222 COVID-19 vaccine. With regard to this clone: The antigen is undetermined.

The protocol was immunoSEQ multiplex PCR, while the TCRdb copy is restricted to in-frame clones and leaves out a portion. The sample lists about 120,000 clones; 70% to 90% were seen once. Germline V gives CDR1 LNHDA, CDR2 SQIVND (reference sequence). This CDR3 region has 15 residues. V was shortened by 4 bases and J by 0 bases, with 10 bases between the two germline ends. Study-level findings and limits: Mostly white British, mostly female donors; authors suggested clonal diversity may be underestimated.

The receptor was isolated from an adult in good health. The chain has TRBV19 and TRBJ1-5; D is possibly TRBD1 (5 bases). Specimen: peripheral blood, collected on day 0 of AZD1222 vaccination. The CDR3, as DNA: TGTGCCAGTAGTAAGCCAGGGAGTAGCAATCAGCCCCAGCATTTT. It yields the protein CASSKPGSSNQPQHF.